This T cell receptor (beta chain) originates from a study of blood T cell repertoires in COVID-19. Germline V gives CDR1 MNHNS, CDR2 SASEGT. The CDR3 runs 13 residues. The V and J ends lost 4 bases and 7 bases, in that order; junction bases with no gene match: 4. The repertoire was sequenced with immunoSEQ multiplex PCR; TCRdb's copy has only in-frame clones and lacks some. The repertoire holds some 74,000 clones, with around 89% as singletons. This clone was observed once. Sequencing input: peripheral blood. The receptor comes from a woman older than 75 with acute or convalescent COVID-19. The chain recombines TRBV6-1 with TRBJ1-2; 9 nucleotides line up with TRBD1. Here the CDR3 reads CASSGTGVGGYTF. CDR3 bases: TGTGCCAGCAGTGGGACAGGGGTGGGTGGCTACACCTTC.